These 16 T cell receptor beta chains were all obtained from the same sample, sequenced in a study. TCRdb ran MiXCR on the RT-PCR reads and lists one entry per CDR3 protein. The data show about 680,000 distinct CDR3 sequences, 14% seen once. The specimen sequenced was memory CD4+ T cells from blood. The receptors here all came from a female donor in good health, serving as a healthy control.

This chain's CDR3 is CATVPNYQETQYF. The CDR3 DNA reads as TGTGCCACCGTCCCGAACTACCAAGAGACCCAGTACTTC. The chain has TRBV18 and TRBJ2-5, with D unclear. The CDR3 contains 13 residues. Trimming cost V 10 bases and J 0 bases, with 12 bases left between them. Germline values: CDR1 KGHSH, CDR2 LQKENI.

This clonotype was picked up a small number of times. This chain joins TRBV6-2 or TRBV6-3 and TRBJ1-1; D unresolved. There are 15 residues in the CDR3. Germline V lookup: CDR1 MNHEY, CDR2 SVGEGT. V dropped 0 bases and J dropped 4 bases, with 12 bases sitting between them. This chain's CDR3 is CASSYSEGTGTEAFF. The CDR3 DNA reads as TGTGCCAGCAGTTACTCGGAGGGTACGGGCACTGAAGCTTTCTTT.

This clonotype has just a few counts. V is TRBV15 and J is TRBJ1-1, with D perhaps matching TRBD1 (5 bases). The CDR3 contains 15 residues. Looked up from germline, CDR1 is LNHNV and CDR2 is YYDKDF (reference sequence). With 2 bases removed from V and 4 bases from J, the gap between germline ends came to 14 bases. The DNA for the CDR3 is TGTGCCACCAGCAGATCAAAGACAGACGGCACTGAAGCTTTCTTT. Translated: CATSRSKTDGTEAFF.

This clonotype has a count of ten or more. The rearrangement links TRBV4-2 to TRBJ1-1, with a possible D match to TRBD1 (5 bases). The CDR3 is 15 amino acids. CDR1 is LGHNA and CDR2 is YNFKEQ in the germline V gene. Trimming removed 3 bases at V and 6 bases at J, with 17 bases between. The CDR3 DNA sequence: TGTGCCAGCAGCCACCGCCCCTGGGGGTCAGCTGAAGCTTTCTTT. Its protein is CASSHRPWGSAEAFF.

The CDR3 spells CAISDKGVTGELFF. CDR3 nucleotide sequence: TGTGCCATCAGTGATAAGGGGGTCACCGGGGAGCTGTTTTTT. The chain recombines TRBV10-3 with TRBJ2-2; a possible D gene is TRBD1 (6 bases). Trimming pared 3 bases from V and 4 bases from J, leaving 9 bases between. The CDR3 is 14 amino acids. Germline values: CDR1 ENHRY, CDR2 SYGVKD.

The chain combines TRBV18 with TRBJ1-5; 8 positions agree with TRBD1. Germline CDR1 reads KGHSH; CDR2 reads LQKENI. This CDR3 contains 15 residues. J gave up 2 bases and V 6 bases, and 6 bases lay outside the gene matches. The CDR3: CASSRTGNGNQPQHF. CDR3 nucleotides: TGTGCCAGCTCCCGGACAGGGAACGGCAATCAGCCCCAGCATTTT. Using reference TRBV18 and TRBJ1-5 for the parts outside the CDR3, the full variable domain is NAGVMQNPRHLVRRRGQEARLRCSPMKGHSHVYWYRQLPEEGLKFMVYLQKENIIDESGMPKERFSAEFPKEGPSILRIQQVVRGDSAAYFCASSRTGNGNQPQHFGDGTRLSIL.

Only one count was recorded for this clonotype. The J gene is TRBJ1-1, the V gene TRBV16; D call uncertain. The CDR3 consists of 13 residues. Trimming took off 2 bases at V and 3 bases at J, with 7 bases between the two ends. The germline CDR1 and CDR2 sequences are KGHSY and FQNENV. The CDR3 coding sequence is TGTGCCAGCAGCCAAATGGGTGACACTGAAGCTTTCTTT. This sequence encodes CASSQMGDTEAFF.

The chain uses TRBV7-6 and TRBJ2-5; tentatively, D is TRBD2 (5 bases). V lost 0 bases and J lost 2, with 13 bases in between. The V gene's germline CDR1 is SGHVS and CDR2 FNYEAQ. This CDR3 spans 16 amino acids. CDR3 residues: CASSLAHWRGQETQYF. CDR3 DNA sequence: TGTGCCAGCAGCTTAGCGCACTGGCGAGGGCAAGAGACCCAGTACTTC.

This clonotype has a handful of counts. The CDR3 DNA sequence: TGTGCCAGCAGTTTGGGGGGCGCGAGGGAGACCCAGTACTTC. It is translated as CASSLGGARETQYF. V and J are TRBV28 and TRBJ2-5, with D perhaps being TRBD1 or TRBD2 (6 bases each). Deletions cut 3 bases from V and 5 bases from J, with 13 bases between. The germline gives CDR1 MDHEN, CDR2 SYDVKM. The CDR3 covers 14 residues.

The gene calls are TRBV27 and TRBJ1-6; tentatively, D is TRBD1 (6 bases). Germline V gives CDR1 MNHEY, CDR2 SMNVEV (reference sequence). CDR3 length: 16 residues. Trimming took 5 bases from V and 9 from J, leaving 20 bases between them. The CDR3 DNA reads TGTGCCAGCAGTCGGACCGCTACCGGAGGGGGTTCACCCCTCCACTTT. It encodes CASSRTATGGGSPLHF.

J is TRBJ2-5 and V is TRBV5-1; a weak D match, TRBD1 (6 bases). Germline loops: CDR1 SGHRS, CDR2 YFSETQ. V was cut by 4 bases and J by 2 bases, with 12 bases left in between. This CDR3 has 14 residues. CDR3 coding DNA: TGCGCCAGCAGCACCCGCGGACAGCAAGAGACCCAGTACTTC. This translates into CASSTRGQQETQYF.

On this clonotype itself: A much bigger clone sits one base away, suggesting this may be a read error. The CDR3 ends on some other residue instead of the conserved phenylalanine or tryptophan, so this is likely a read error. CDR3 region: CASSRSTGLGGELFL. The CDR3, as DNA: TGTGCCAGCAGCCGATCGACAGGGTTGGGCGGGGAGCTGTTTTTA. The rearrangement links TRBV7-6 to TRBJ2-2, with TRBD1 identical over 7 bases. The length of the CDR3 is 15 residues. The V gene's germline CDR1 is SGHVS and CDR2 FNYEAQ. J lost 7 bases, V lost 5 bases, and 10 bases had no gene match.

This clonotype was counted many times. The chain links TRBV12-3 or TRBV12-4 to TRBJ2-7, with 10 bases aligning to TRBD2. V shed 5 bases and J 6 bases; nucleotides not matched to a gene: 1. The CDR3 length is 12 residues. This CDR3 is CASSRTSGEQYF. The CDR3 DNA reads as TGTGCCAGCAGTCGGACTAGCGGCGAGCAGTACTTC.

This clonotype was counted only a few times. The CDR3 here is CASSLGPSGEGTGELFF. DNA for the CDR3: TGCGCCAGCAGCTTGGGGCCGTCGGGTGAAGGGACCGGGGAGCTGTTTTTT. The V gene is TRBV5-1, the J gene TRBJ2-2, with unresolved D. Trimming left V 0 bases short and J 5 bases short, with 17 bases between. CDR1 SGHRS and CDR2 YFSETQ come from the germline V gene. The CDR3 contains 17 residues.

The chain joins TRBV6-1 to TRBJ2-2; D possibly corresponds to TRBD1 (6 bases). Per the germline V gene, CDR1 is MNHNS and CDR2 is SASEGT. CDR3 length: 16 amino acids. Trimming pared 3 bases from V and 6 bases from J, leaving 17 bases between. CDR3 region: CASSDRGVGGAGELFF. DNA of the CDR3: TGTGCCAGCAGTGACAGGGGTGTGGGTGGAGCCGGGGAGCTGTTTTTT.

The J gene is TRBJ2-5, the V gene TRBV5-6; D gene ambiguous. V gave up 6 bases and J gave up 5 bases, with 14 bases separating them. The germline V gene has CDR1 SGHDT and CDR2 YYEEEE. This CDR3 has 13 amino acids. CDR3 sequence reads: CASTRWGGETQYF. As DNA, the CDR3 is TGTGCCAGCACCCGGTGGGGTGGGGAGACCCAGTACTTC.